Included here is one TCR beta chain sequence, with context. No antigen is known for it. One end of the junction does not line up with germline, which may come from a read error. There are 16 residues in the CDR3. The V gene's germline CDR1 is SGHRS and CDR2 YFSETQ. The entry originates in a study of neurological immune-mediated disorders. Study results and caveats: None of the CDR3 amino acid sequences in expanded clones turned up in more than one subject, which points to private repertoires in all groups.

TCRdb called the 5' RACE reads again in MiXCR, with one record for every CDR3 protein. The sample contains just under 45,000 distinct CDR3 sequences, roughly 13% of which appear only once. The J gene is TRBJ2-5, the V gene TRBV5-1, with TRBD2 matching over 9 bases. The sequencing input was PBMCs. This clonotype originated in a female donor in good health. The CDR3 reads CASSLAGSGGGETKYF. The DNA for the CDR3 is TGCGCCAGCAGCTTGGCCGGTAGCGGGGGAGGCGAGACCAAGTACTTC.